What follows describes a single TCR beta chain. The target antigen is unknown. This sample stems from a study of cytomegalovirus exposure and HLA in healthy donors. Study-level results: Listed as cytomegalovirus-associated were 150 or so TCR beta chains. Because they were indistinguishable, some V segments, including TRBV6-2 and TRBV6-3, were excluded. Cytomegalovirus status was reportedly diagnosed by the classifier with high specificity and sensitivity.

The PCR contained 60 Vbeta and 13 Jbeta primers. TCRdb's table, derived via immunoSEQ multiplex PCR, lists solely in-frame clones and lacks some. The repertoire has under 130,000 clones, approximately 73% of them found once; the top ten carry approximately 10%. Germline assignment: CDR1 MRHNA and CDR2 SNTAGT. The V segment lost 5 bases and the J segment 7 bases; nucleotides outside the gene matches: 16. This CDR3 contains 16 residues. The sample consisted of PBMCs. The sequence was obtained from a young woman in good health and CMV-seropositive. The V and J genes are TRBV6-4 and TRBJ1-2; 7 positions match TRBD1. CDR3 loop: CASSKSGTVLSGGYTF. The CDR3 DNA follows: TGTGCCAGCAGTAAATCCGGGACAGTTCTCTCGGGTGGCTACACCTTC.